The present TCR beta chain was sequenced within a study of OX40 agonist ivuxolimab in advanced cancers. Generated by immunoSEQ multiplex PCR, the TCRdb table keeps only in-frame clones and is missing some. The sample lists more than 85,000 clones; 90% were seen once. The CDR3 is made up of 14 amino acids. This clone showed up just once. This sequence joins TRBV12-2 and TRBJ2-1; TRBD2 is the table's D call, not checked against the DNA. TRBV12-2 is marked as a pseudogene. Sequenced material: CD4+ or CD8+ T cells sorted from blood, taken in a trial of the OX40 agonist ivuxolimab. The sequence was obtained from an adult with an advanced solid tumor such as melanoma, head and neck, liver or kidney cancer. The CDR3 sequence: CASRLARVHNEQFF. CDR3 bases: TGTGCAAGTCGCTTAGCGCGGGTTCACAATGAGCAGTTCTTC.